This note documents a single TCR beta chain sequence. Its antigen is unidentified. Its ends do not fully match the called genes, so a read error is possible. The data originate from a study of metastatic and nonmetastatic thyroid tumors. There are 15 residues in the CDR3. The germline CDR1 and CDR2 sequences are SGDLS and YYNGEE. TCRdb re-called clones from the PCR reads using MiXCR. This sample has roughly 64,000 clones, with roughly 4.1% found just once. Nobody among the patients had been given any treatment before thyroid surgery. Overall study results and limits: Versus benign nodules, malignant thyroid tumors reportedly had significantly higher TCR beta diversity, in blood and tumor.

The sequence derives from a female donor with papillary thyroid cancer or a benign thyroid nodule (not recorded which). Some clones in this sample may be carry-over from other donors' samples. The sequenced sample consisted of blood. The chain has TRBV9 and TRBJ2-5, with D perhaps matching TRBD1 (6 bases). CDR3 residues: CASSGGGAWGETHYF. CDR3 nucleotides: TGTGCCAGCAGCGGTGGGGGCGCATGGGGCGAGACCCATTACTTC. Combining the CDR3 with reference TRBV9 and TRBJ2-5 gives the whole variable domain DSGVTQTPKHLITATGQRVTLRCSPRSGDLSVYWYQQSLDQGLQFLIQYYNGEERAKGNILERFSAQQFPDLHSELNLSSLELGDSALYFCASSGGGAWGETHYFGPGTRLLVL.